Described below is a single T cell receptor (beta chain) sequence and its context. What it recognizes is unknown. The data originate from a study of cytomegalovirus exposure and HLA in healthy donors. The study, taken as a whole, reports: An ancestry cluster, one associated with Asian ancestry, reportedly showed fewer N-insertions than the approximately 650-donor mean in a later analysis. The CMV antigen specificity of a few CMV-associated chains was confirmed through in vitro analysis. Most observed TCR sequences were rare, whereas some public TCRs were detected in many donors. With further analysis later on, most CMV-associated TCR beta chains appeared HLA-restricted.

PCR amplification relied on 60 Vbeta primers (plus 13 Jbeta primers). Generated by immunoSEQ multiplex PCR, the TCRdb table keeps only in-frame clones and is missing some. The profile shows about 150,000 clones, 65% to 85% of them singletons. Input material: PBMCs. This clonotype was sampled from a boy aged 2-15 years in good health and CMV-seronegative.

CDR3 residues: CAISESIAYTGELFF. The DNA of the CDR3 is TGTGCCATCAGTGAGTCGATCGCGTACACCGGGGAGCTGTTTTTT. The chain links TRBV10-3 to TRBJ2-2; D gene unclear. The CDR3 is 15 residues long. Germline V gene lookup returns CDR1 ENHRY and CDR2 SYGVKD. V gave up 0 bases and J gave up 3 bases, with 8 bases separating them.